This TCR beta chain was profiled in a study of T cells after somatic rescue of genetic block. Trimming left V 2 bases short and J 0 bases short, with 2 bases between. The CDR3 length is 13 residues. In germline, CDR1 is MNHNS, CDR2 SASEGT. The assay was immunoSEQ multiplex PCR, and TCRdb's table has in-frame clones only and misses some. The sample carries around 57,000 clones, about 96% recorded once. This clonotype was obtained from a child under three years old. Sequenced: peripheral blood mononuclear cells (PBMCs). The rearrangement joins TRBV6-1 to TRBJ1-5; no definite D call. CDR3 in DNA: TGTGCCAGCAGTGAATATAGCAATCAGCCCCAGCATTTT. Translated, it gives CASSEYSNQPQHF.